This T cell receptor beta chain was captured by sequencing in a study of cytomegalovirus exposure and HLA in healthy donors. Study-wide points: It was assumed in the presence/absence analyses that sequencing depth was roughly uniform across donors. What TCR beta sequences reportedly achieved was accurate prediction of HLA-A and HLA-B alleles in most subjects.

CDR1 SEHNR and CDR2 FQNEAQ come from the germline V gene (reference sequence). The CDR3 covers 15 residues. The ends were cut back, 2 bases at V and 3 bases at J, with 11 bases in the middle. The primer mix had 60 Vbeta and 13 Jbeta primers. Clones were sequenced by immunoSEQ multiplex PCR, and TCRdb holds only the in-frame ones, with some missing. The sample holds roughly 200,000 clones; 70% to 85% are singletons and the top ten take around 2.8%. The study sampled nominally healthy donors, though unrecorded immune exposures were likely. A note on this clone: The antigen is unknown.

The sequence was collected from a woman aged 55 to 70 in good health and CMV-seropositive. V and J are TRBV7-9 and TRBJ1-3; D possibly corresponds to TRBD1 (6 bases). The material sequenced was PBMCs. DNA of the CDR3: TGTGCCAGCAGCTTAAAGGGGGAAGGTGGAAACACCATATATTTT. This codes for CASSLKGEGGNTIYF.